This entry is about one T cell receptor beta chain. The antigen is undetermined. Losses at the gene ends were 2 bases for V and 1 base for J; bases not matched to a gene: 10. The CDR3 has 18 amino acids. Germline CDR1 is SGHTA and CDR2 is FQGNSA. These data are taken from a study of blood T cells in healthy people across ages. Primed by a sample-barcoded 5' primer and a J-beta primer mix, a second PCR proceeded for about 6 to 12 cycles. TCRdb reprocessed the 5' RACE reads via MiXCR and lists one record per CDR3 protein. The sample lists approximately 1,700,000 distinct CDR3 sequences; roughly two fifths were seen once. Whole-study results and caveats: Roughly linear declines in TCR beta diversity per million T cells occurred with age.

Sequences were obtained from blood. This TCR derives from a human donor in good health. The genes are TRBV7-2 and TRBJ2-3, with 9 bases that match TRBD2. The CDR3 region is CASSLRGGGSWGTDTQYF. CDR3 in DNA: TGTGCCAGCAGCTTACGCGGGGGGGGCAGCTGGGGCACAGATACGCAGTATTTT.